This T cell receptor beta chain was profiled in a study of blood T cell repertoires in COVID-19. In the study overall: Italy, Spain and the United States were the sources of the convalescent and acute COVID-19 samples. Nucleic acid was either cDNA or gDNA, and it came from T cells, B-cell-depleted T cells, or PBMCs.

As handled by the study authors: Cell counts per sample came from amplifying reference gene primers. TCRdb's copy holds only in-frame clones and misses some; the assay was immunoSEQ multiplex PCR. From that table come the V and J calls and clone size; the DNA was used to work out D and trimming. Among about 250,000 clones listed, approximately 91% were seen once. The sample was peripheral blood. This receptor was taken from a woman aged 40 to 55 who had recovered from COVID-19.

The CDR3 sequence: CASSPNSGLVSSEQYF. The CDR3 bases are TGTGCCAGCAGTCCAAACTCAGGACTAGTTTCGTCCGAGCAGTACTTC. J is TRBJ2-7 and V is TRBV28; 7 bases line up with TRBD2. The ends lost 5 bases at V and 6 bases at J; junction bases unmatched: 16. The CDR3 loop spans 16 amino acids. Germline CDR1 reads MDHEN; CDR2 reads SYDVKM.